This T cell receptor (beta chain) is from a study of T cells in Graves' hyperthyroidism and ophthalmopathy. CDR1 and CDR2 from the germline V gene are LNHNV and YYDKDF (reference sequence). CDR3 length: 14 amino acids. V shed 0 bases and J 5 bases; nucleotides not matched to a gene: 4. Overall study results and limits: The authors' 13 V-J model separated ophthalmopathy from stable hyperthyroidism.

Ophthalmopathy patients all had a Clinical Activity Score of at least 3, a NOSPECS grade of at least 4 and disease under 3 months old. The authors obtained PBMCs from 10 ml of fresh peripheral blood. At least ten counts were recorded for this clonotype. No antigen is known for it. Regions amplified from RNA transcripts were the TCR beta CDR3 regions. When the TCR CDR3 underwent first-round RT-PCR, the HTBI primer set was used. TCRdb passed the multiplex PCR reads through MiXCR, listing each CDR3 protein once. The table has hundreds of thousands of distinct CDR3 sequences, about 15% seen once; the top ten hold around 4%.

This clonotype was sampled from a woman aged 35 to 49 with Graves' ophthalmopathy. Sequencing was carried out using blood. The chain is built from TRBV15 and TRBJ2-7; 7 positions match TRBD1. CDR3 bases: TGTGCCACCAGCAGAGAGGGGCAGGGGGACGAGCAGTACTTC. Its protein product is CATSREGQGDEQYF. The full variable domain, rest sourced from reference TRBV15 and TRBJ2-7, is DAMVIQNPRYQVTQFGKPVTLSCSQTLNHNVMYWYQQKSSQAPKLLFHYYDKDFNNEADTPDNFQSRRPNTSFCFLDIRSPGLGDTAMYLCATSREGQGDEQYFGPGTRLTVT.